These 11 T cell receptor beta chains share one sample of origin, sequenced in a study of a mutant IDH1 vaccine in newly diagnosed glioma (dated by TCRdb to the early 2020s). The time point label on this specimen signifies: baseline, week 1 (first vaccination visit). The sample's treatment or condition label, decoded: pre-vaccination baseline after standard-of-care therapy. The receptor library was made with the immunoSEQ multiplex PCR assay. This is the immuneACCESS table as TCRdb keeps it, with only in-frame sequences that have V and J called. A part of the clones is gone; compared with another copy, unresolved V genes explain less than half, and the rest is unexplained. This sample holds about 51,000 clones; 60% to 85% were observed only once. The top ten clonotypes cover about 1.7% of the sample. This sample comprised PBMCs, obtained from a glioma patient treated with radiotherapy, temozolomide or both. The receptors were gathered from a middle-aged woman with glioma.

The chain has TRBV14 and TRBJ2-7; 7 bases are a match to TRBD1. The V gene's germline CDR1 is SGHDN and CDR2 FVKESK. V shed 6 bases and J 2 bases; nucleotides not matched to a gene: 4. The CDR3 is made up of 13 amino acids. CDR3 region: CASRRTGAYEQYF. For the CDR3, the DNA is TGTGCCAGCAGAAGAACAGGGGCCTACGAGCAGTACTTC.

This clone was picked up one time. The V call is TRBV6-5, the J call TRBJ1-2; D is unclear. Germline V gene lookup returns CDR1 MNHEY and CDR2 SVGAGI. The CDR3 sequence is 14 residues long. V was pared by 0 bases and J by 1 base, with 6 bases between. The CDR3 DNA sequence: TGTGCCAGCAGTTACTCGATCAGTAACTATGGCTACACCTTC. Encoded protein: CASSYSISNYGYTF.

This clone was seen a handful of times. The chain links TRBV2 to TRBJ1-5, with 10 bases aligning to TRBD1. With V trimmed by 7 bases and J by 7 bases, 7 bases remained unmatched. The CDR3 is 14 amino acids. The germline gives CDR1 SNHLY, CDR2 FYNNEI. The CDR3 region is CASIWDRGRQPQHF. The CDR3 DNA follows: TGTGCCAGCATATGGGACAGGGGAAGACAGCCCCAGCATTTT. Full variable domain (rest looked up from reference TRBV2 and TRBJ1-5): EPEVTQTPSHQVTQMGQEVILRCVPISNHLYFYWYRQILGQKVEFLVSFYNNEISEKSEIFDDQFSVERPDGSNFTLKIRSTKLEDSAMYFCASIWDRGRQPQHFGDGTRLSIL.

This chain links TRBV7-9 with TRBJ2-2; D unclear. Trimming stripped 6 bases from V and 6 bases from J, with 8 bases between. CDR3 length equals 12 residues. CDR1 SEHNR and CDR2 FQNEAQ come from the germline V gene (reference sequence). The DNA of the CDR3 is TGTGCCAGCAGTCGCGCGGCCGGGGAGCTGTTTTTT. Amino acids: CASSRAAGELFF.

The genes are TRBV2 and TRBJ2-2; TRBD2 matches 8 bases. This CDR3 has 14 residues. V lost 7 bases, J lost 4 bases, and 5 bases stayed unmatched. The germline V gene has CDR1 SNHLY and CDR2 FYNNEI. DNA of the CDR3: TGTGCCAGCACAGGGACTAGATCCACCGGGGAGCTGTTTTTT. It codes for CASTGTRSTGELFF.

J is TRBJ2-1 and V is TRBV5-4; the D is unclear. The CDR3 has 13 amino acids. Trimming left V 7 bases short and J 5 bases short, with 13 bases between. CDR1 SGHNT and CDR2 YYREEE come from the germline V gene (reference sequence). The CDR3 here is CASSIGRDNEQFF. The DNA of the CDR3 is TGTGCCAGCTCCATTGGAAGGGACAATGAGCAGTTCTTC.

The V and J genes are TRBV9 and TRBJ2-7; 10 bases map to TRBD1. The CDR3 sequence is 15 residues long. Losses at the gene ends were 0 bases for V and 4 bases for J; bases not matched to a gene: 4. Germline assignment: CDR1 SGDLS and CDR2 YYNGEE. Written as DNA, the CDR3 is TGTGCCAGCAGCGTAGCTGCGGGACAGGGGTACGAGCAGTACTTC. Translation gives CASSVAAGQGYEQYF.

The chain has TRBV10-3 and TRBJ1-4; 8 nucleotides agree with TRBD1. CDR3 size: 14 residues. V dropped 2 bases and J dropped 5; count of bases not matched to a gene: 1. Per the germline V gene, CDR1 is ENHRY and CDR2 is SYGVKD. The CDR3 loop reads CAISERTGNEKLFF. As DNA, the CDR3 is TGTGCCATCAGTGAGAGGACAGGGAATGAAAAACTGTTTTTT.

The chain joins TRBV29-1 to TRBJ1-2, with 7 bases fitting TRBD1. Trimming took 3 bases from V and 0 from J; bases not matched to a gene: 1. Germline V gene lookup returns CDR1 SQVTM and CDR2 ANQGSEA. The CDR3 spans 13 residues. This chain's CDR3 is CSVEDRSNYGYTF. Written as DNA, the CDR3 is TGCAGCGTTGAGGACAGGTCTAACTATGGCTACACCTTC.

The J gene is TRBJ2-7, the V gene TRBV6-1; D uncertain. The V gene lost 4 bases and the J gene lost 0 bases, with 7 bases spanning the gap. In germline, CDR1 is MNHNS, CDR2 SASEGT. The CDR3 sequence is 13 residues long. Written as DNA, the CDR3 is TGTGCCAGCAGTGTTCTTACCTCCTACGAGCAGTACTTC. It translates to CASSVLTSYEQYF.

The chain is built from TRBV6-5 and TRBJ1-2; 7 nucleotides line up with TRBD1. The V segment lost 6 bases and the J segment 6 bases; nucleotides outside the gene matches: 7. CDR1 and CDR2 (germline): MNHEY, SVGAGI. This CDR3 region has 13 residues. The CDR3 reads CASSPRGGHGYTF. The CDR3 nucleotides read TGTGCCAGCAGCCCCCGAGGGGGCCATGGCTACACCTTC.